Each of the 28 T cell receptor beta chains below was sequenced from the same sample in a study of human T cells and chemical hapten exposure. TCRdb re-called the RACE reads with MiXCR, one entry per CDR3 protein. Among 45,000 to 60,000 distinct CDR3 sequences, roughly an eighth were seen once, and the ten largest hold about 2.4%. The time point is: patch test 3, about 24 weeks after DPC sensitization. As for treatment: therapeutic diphenylcyclopropenone sensitization with weekly scalp DPC. This specimen consisted of whole blood, obtained in connection with sensitization to the hapten diphenylcyclopropenone (DPC). The receptors were gathered from a man between 25 and 39 years old with alopecia areata. Some clones in this sample may be carry-over from other donors' samples.

This clonotype was picked up many times. This sequence joins TRBV24-1 and TRBJ2-5, with unresolved D. The V end lost 5 bases, the J end lost 1 base, and 7 bases lay between the germline ends. The CDR3 loop spans 13 amino acids. Germline V CDR1 and CDR2: KGHDR, SFDVKD. The CDR3 DNA follows: TGTGCCACCAGTGTTGATGGCCAAGAGACCCAGTACTTC. Translated: CATSVDGQETQYF.

This clonotype was observed many times. The chain is built from TRBV9 and TRBJ1-1; D gene ambiguous. Trimming removed 0 bases from V and 0 bases from J, with 3 bases in between. Germline lookup yields CDR1 SGDLS and CDR2 YYNGEE. This CDR3 contains 13 residues. Here the CDR3 reads CASSVVVNTEAFF. The CDR3 DNA reads as TGTGCCAGCAGCGTAGTGGTGAACACTGAAGCTTTCTTT.

This clonotype was recorded at least ten times. The chain recombines TRBV27 with TRBJ2-6; D is unresolved. This CDR3 comprises 15 residues. V lost 2 bases, J lost 0 bases, and 5 bases lay in between. The germline V gene encodes CDR1 MNHEY and CDR2 SMNVEV (reference sequence). The chain's CDR3 is CASSLGSSGANVLTF. The CDR3 bases are TGTGCCAGCAGTTTAGGTAGCTCTGGGGCCAACGTCCTGACTTTC.

This clonotype was counted only a few times. This rearrangement joins TRBV7-2 to TRBJ2-7; D remains unclear. The germline V gene has CDR1 SGHTA and CDR2 FQGNSA. V was shortened by 4 bases and J by 4 bases, with 8 bases between the two germline ends. The CDR3 sequence is 12 residues long. CDR3 in amino acids: CASSYTEYEQYF. The CDR3 coding sequence is TGTGCCAGCAGCTACACAGAGTACGAGCAGTACTTC.

This clonotype was observed at least ten times. The rearrangement uses TRBV4-2 and TRBJ2-1, with 9 bases that match TRBD2. The CDR3 consists of 14 residues. Looked up from germline, CDR1 is LGHNA and CDR2 is YNFKEQ. With V trimmed by 2 bases and J by 8 bases, 4 bases remained unmatched. CDR3 in DNA: TGTGCCAGCAGCCAATCAGCGGGGGGCTATGAGCAGTTCTTC. Amino acids: CASSQSAGGYEQFF.

This clonotype was recorded many times. The gene calls are TRBV29-1 and TRBJ1-1, with 11 positions matching TRBD1. Germline V gene lookup returns CDR1 SQVTM and CDR2 ANQGSEA. CDR3 length equals 13 residues. V was pared by 5 bases and J by 3 bases, with 2 bases of the junction left unmatched. Here the CDR3 reads CSVMGQGDTEAFF. The CDR3 region has the DNA TGCAGCGTTATGGGACAGGGGGACACTGAAGCTTTCTTT. Drawing the rest from reference TRBV29-1 and TRBJ1-1, the complete variable domain is SAVISQKPSRDICQRGTSLTIQCQVDSQVTMMFWYRQQPGQSLTLIATANQGSEATYESGFVIDKFPISRPNLTFSTLTVSNMSPEDSSIYLCSVMGQGDTEAFFGQGTRLTVV.

The CDR3, as DNA: TGTGCCAGCAGCCCGATGGGGAGAGGGACAGAGCAGAGCACTGAAGCTTTCTTT. Translation: CASSPMGRGTEQSTEAFF. The V gene is TRBV7-9, the J gene TRBJ1-1; TRBD1 aligns across 7 bases. This CDR3 comprises 18 residues. The V gene end was trimmed by 5 bases and the J gene end by 4 bases; junction bases not matched to a gene: 19. From germline, CDR1 is SEHNR and CDR2 FQNEAQ (reference sequence).

This clonotype was seen ten or more times. This rearrangement joins TRBV24-1 to TRBJ2-7, with TRBD2 matching over 7 bases. This CDR3 contains 15 residues. V gave up 0 bases and J gave up 5 bases; unmatched junction bases: 6. CDR1 is KGHDR and CDR2 is SFDVKD in the germline V gene. CDR3 DNA sequence: TGTGCCACCAGTGATTTGTCCGCCGGGGGGAACGAGCAGTACTTC. This codes for CATSDLSAGGNEQYF.

This clonotype has ten or more counts. The chain has TRBV29-1 and TRBJ2-7; D is undetermined. The CDR3 is 11 amino acids. Deletions cut 5 bases from V and 6 bases from J, with 11 bases between. Germline loops: CDR1 SQVTM, CDR2 ANQGSEA. CDR3 sequence reads: CSVSDWVEQYF. The CDR3 region has the DNA TGCAGCGTTTCCGACTGGGTCGAGCAGTACTTC.

The rearrangement links TRBV21-1 to TRBJ2-4; the table's D call, TRBD1, has no DNA check behind it. TRBV21-1 is classified as a pseudogene. The CDR3 loop spans 12 amino acids. In nucleotides, the CDR3 is TGTGCCAGCAGCAGTTCGCGGGACAGGGGGTACTTC. Amino acids: CASSSSRDRGYF.

This clonotype was observed once. A read error may be the cause here, since a much bigger clone is one base away. The genes are TRBV7-6 and TRBJ1-5; the D gene is possibly TRBD1 (6 bases). The germline V gene encodes CDR1 SGHVS and CDR2 FNYEAQ. This CDR3 has 14 amino acids. The V end was cut by 4 bases, the J end by 4 bases, with 11 bases between. This CDR3 is CASSSVQGNQPQHF. The CDR3 nucleotides are TGTGCCAGCAGCTCGGTACAGGGAAATCAGCCCCAGCATTTT.

This clonotype was found many times. The CDR3: CATSGATGGGYGYTF. DNA of the CDR3: TGTGCCACCAGTGGCGCGACAGGGGGAGGATATGGCTACACCTTC. This chain links TRBV24-1 with TRBJ1-2; 9 nucleotides agree with TRBD1. The ends lost 5 bases at V and 5 bases at J; junction bases unmatched: 8. This CDR3 spans 15 amino acids. CDR1 and CDR2 (germline): KGHDR, SFDVKD.

Many counts were recorded for this clonotype. This chain links TRBV20-1 with TRBJ1-1; D might be TRBD1 (5 bases). Germline values: CDR1 DFQATT, CDR2 SNEGSKA (reference sequence). The CDR3 has 15 residues. V was shortened by 7 bases and J by 2 bases, with 20 bases between the two germline ends. CDR3 sequence: CSVPPPGRRNTEAFF. CDR3 in DNA: TGCAGTGTTCCCCCTCCGGGACGACGAAACACTGAAGCTTTCTTT.

At least ten counts were recorded for this clonotype. This chain links TRBV24-1 with TRBJ2-1; 9 positions match TRBD2. Germline lookup yields CDR1 KGHDR and CDR2 SFDVKD. V lost 4 bases and J lost 6; bases outside the gene matches: 9. This CDR3 has 16 amino acids. The CDR3 nucleotides read TGTGCCACCAGTGACCCTAGCGGGGACGAATTCAATGAGCAGTTCTTC. Translating it yields CATSDPSGDEFNEQFF.

The chain employs TRBV27 and TRBJ2-7; 7 bases are a match to TRBD1. This CDR3 is built from 15 residues. The germline CDR1 and CDR2 sequences are MNHEY and SMNVEV (reference sequence). Germline trimming cut 5 bases from V and 2 bases from J; bases unmatched to any gene: 9. This chain's CDR3 is CASSGGQNHPYEQYF. CDR3 nucleotides: TGTGCCAGCAGTGGGGGACAGAACCACCCCTACGAGCAGTACTTC.

The table lists this clonotype with many counts. This chain uses TRBV21-1 with TRBJ1-2; the DNA was not used to check the table's D call, TRBD1. TRBV21-1 is classified as a pseudogene. The CDR3 is made up of 15 amino acids. The CDR3 protein is CASSKGGTGNVGYTF. CDR3 DNA sequence: TGTGCCAGCAGCAAAGGCGGTACAGGGAACGTAGGCTACACCTTC.

This clonotype was found a few times. The V call is TRBV28, the J call TRBJ2-1; 9 bases match TRBD1. This CDR3 comprises 15 residues. The V and J ends lost 4 bases and 4 bases, in that order; junction bases with no gene match: 5. Germline CDR1 MDHEN, CDR2 SYDVKM. The CDR3 nucleotides read TGTGCCAGCAGTTGGACAGGGGAAGGGTACAATGAGCAGTTCTTC. The encoded protein is CASSWTGEGYNEQFF.

V usage is TRBV5-1 and J usage is TRBJ1-2; 7 positions agree with TRBD1. The CDR3 is 13 residues long. Trimming cost V 4 bases and J 8 bases; bases outside gene matches: 8. Germline V lookup: CDR1 SGHRS, CDR2 YFSETQ. The CDR3 reads CASSPTGPEGYTF. The DNA for the CDR3 is TGCGCCAGCAGCCCGACAGGGCCGGAAGGCTACACCTTC.

This clonotype was seen repeatedly, ten times or more. The genes are TRBV20-1 and TRBJ1-3; no definite D call. The CDR3 sequence is 14 residues long. Trimming shortened V by 2 bases and J by 0 bases, and 8 bases separated the two germline ends. Per germline, CDR1 DFQATT and CDR2 SNEGSKA (reference sequence). The CDR3 DNA is TGCAGTGCTAGAAAGGCTGTCTCTGGAAACACCATATATTTT. It is translated as CSARKAVSGNTIYF.

This clonotype was detected ten times or more. The rearrangement joins TRBV11-2 to TRBJ2-6; TRBD1 might be the D (6 bases). CDR1 SGHAT and CDR2 FQNNGV come from the germline V gene. Trimming left V 5 bases short and J 0 bases short, with 17 bases between. The CDR3 has 18 residues. CDR3 region: CASSLTGNPISGANVLTF. The CDR3 nucleotides read TGTGCCAGCAGCCTTACAGGGAACCCCATCTCTGGGGCCAACGTCCTGACTTTC.

This clonotype has at least ten counts. The chain links TRBV29-1 to TRBJ2-3; D is uncertain. CDR1 is SQVTM and CDR2 is ANQGSEA in the germline V gene. The ends were cut back, 8 bases at V and 5 bases at J, with 8 bases in the middle. CDR3 length: 10 amino acids. The CDR3 bases are TGCAGCATCCGAAAAGATACGCAGTATTTT. As protein: CSIRKDTQYF.

The chain links TRBV12-3 or TRBV12-4 to TRBJ1-1; unclear D gene. The V gene lost 3 bases and the J gene lost 10 bases, with 9 bases spanning the gap. CDR3 length: 11 residues. CDR3 DNA sequence: TGTGCCAGCAGTTTTCGGGCGGTAGCTTTCTTT. It specifies CASSFRAVAFF.

The table lists this clonotype with many counts. The chain couples TRBV16 to TRBJ2-3; perhaps D is TRBD1 or TRBD2 (5 bases each). V lost 4 bases, J lost 5 bases, and 16 bases lay in between. Germline loops: CDR1 KGHSY, CDR2 FQNENV. This CDR3 has 15 residues. Here the CDR3 reads CASSRYPRGGDTQYF. CDR3 DNA sequence: TGTGCCAGCAGCCGCTACCCGAGGGGTGGAGATACGCAGTATTTT. Using reference TRBV16 and TRBJ2-3 for the parts outside the CDR3, the full variable domain is GEEVAQTPKHLVRGEGQKAKLYCAPIKGHSYVFWYQQVLKNEFKFLISFQNENVFDETGMPKERFSAKCLPNSPCSLEIQATKLEDSAVYFCASSRYPRGGDTQYFGPGTRLTVL.

This clonotype was found a few times. The chain links TRBV5-1 to TRBJ1-4, with 7 bases identical to TRBD1. Germline CDR1 is SGHRS and CDR2 is YFSETQ. The CDR3 has 15 amino acids. Trimming at V came to 4 bases and at J to 6 bases, leaving 9 bases not matched to a gene. DNA for the CDR3: TGCGCCAGCAGCCCGGGGACAGTCTTTTATGAAAAACTGTTTTTT. Protein sequence: CASSPGTVFYEKLFF.

This sequence joins TRBV10-3 and TRBJ1-1; no reliable D call. The CDR3 totals 16 residues. Germline CDR1 is ENHRY and CDR2 is SYGVKD. Deletions cut 2 bases from V and 1 base from J, with 14 bases between. This CDR3 reads CAISEQSLGKNTEAFF. The CDR3 coding sequence is TGTGCCATCAGTGAGCAGAGTCTCGGGAAGAACACTGAAGCTTTCTTT.

Only a few counts were recorded for this clonotype. This chain uses TRBV7-6 with TRBJ1-3; TRBD1 aligns across 7 bases. Germline loops: CDR1 SGHVS, CDR2 FNYEAQ. Trimming took 5 bases from V and 0 from J; bases not matched to a gene: 10. This CDR3 comprises 17 residues. The chain's CDR3 is CASSGRTGDFSGNTIYF. CDR3 in DNA: TGTGCCAGCAGCGGGCGGACAGGTGATTTCTCTGGAAACACCATATATTTT.

The V call is TRBV6-2 or TRBV6-3, the J call TRBJ1-6; D is possibly TRBD1 (5 bases). CDR3 length: 15 amino acids. Germline V gives CDR1 MNHEY, CDR2 SVGEGT. V was pared by 6 bases and J by 7 bases, with 16 bases between. CDR3 sequence reads: CASRPGAGYNSPLHF. CDR3 coding DNA: TGTGCCAGCAGACCCGGTGCAGGGTACAATTCACCCCTCCACTTT.

This clonotype was observed at least ten times. V gene TRBV28 combines with J gene TRBJ2-7; 13 bases match TRBD2. The CDR3 has 16 residues. V shed 4 bases and J 6 bases; nucleotides not matched to a gene: 9. Germline V gives CDR1 MDHEN, CDR2 SYDVKM. CDR3 nucleotide sequence: TGTGCCAGCAGTTGGGGGACTAGCGGGGCGATTGGCGAGCAGTACTTC. Translated, it gives CASSWGTSGAIGEQYF.